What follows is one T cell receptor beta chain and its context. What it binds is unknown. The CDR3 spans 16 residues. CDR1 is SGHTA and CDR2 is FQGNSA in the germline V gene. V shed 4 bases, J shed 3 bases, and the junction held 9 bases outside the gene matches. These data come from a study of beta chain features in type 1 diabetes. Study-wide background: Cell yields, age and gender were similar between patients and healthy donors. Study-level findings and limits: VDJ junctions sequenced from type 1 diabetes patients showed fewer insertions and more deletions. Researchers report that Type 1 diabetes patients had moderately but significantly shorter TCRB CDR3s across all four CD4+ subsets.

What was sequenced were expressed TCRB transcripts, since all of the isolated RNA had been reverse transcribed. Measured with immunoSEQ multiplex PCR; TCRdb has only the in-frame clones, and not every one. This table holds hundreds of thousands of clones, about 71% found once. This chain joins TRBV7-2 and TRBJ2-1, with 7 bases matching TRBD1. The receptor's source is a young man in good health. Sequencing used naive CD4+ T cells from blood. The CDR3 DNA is TGTGCCAGCAGCTCGAAACCGGGACAGAGCTACAATGAGCAGTTCTTC. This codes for CASSSKPGQSYNEQFF.